This passage covers 27 T cell receptor beta chains from one sample sequenced in a study of PD-1 blockade in classical Hodgkin lymphoma. Time point of the sample: cycle 4 day 1 (C4D1), after less than 7 weeks of nivolumab. Exposure to brentuximab vedotin varied, and each patient had relapsed following autologous stem cell transplantation. The assay was immunoSEQ multiplex PCR, and TCRdb's table has in-frame clones only and misses some. In the table there are tens of thousands of clones, 87% of which are singletons. The material sequenced was peripheral blood mononuclear cells (PBMCs), taken before the fourth cycle of nivolumab. Source of these receptors: a human donor with classical Hodgkin lymphoma.

This clone was counted between two and nine times. The J gene is TRBJ1-1, the V gene TRBV18; perhaps TRBD1 as D (5 bases). Germline V gene lookup returns CDR1 KGHSH and CDR2 LQKENI. The CDR3 runs 12 residues. V was shortened by 5 bases and J by 8 bases, with 12 bases between the two germline ends. The DNA for the CDR3 is TGTGCCAGCTCAGGAACAGGACTCGAAGCTTTCTTT. This encodes CASSGTGLEAFF.

This sequence joins TRBV5-1 and TRBJ2-2, with TRBD1 matching over 8 bases. Unmatched junction bases numbered 9, after V lost 4 bases and J lost 7 bases. This CDR3 is built from 15 residues. Per germline, CDR1 SGHRS and CDR2 YFSETQ. The CDR3: CASSLTGGQSGELFF. CDR3 coding DNA: TGCGCCAGCAGCCTTACAGGGGGGCAAAGCGGGGAGCTGTTTTTT. Using reference TRBV5-1 and TRBJ2-2 for the parts outside the CDR3, the full variable domain is KAGVTQTPRYLIKTRGQQVTLSCSPISGHRSVSWYQQTPGQGLQFLFEYFSETQRNKGNFPGRFSGRQFSNSRSEMNVSTLELGDSALYLCASSLTGGQSGELFFGEGSRLTVL.

V usage is TRBV5-1 and J usage is TRBJ1-5; D not resolved. Germline CDR1 is SGHRS and CDR2 is YFSETQ. V lost 1 base, J lost 2 bases, and 10 bases lay in between. The CDR3 is made up of 15 amino acids. The CDR3 sequence: CASSLTPQGNQPQHF. CDR3 nucleotide sequence: TGCGCCAGCAGCTTGACCCCCCAGGGCAATCAGCCCCAGCATTTT. The complete variable domain, with remaining parts taken from reference TRBV5-1 and TRBJ1-5, reads KAGVTQTPRYLIKTRGQQVTLSCSPISGHRSVSWYQQTPGQGLQFLFEYFSETQRNKGNFPGRFSGRQFSNSRSEMNVSTLELGDSALYLCASSLTPQGNQPQHFGDGTRLSIL.

This chain joins TRBV9 and TRBJ2-2; tentative D call: TRBD1 (5 bases). Trimming took 3 bases from V and 1 from J, leaving 7 bases between them. The germline gives CDR1 SGDLS, CDR2 YYNGEE. The CDR3 is 14 residues long. The CDR3 sequence: CASSDRMNTGELFF. The CDR3 DNA is TGTGCCAGCAGCGACAGGATGAACACCGGGGAGCTGTTTTTT.

This clone was picked up one time. The rearrangement links TRBV7-8 to TRBJ1-5; D is unresolved. V was pared by 6 bases and J by 4 bases, with 10 bases between. This CDR3 is built from 13 residues. The germline V gene encodes CDR1 SGHVS and CDR2 FQNEAQ. CDR3 amino acids: CASSGRENQPQHF. In nucleotides, the CDR3 is TGTGCCAGCAGTGGCCGGGAAAATCAGCCCCAGCATTTT.

The chain uses TRBV9 and TRBJ1-2; TRBD1 matches 7 bases. Looked up from germline, CDR1 is SGDLS and CDR2 is YYNGEE. The CDR3 totals 14 residues. The J segment lost 0 bases and the V segment lost 3 bases, leaving 2 bases of the junction unmatched. This CDR3 reads CASSGQGSNYGYTF. CDR3 coding DNA: TGTGCCAGCAGCGGACAGGGCTCTAACTATGGCTACACCTTC. Looking up the rest from reference TRBV9 and TRBJ1-2 gives the full variable domain: DSGVTQTPKHLITATGQRVTLRCSPRSGDLSVYWYQQSLDQGLQFLIQYYNGEERAKGNILERFSAQQFPDLHSELNLSSLELGDSALYFCASSGQGSNYGYTFGSGTRLTVV.

The CDR3 nucleotides are TGTGCCAGCAGTCACCTACGTTGGGACAGGGGGGGTTCACCCCTCCACTTT. This encodes CASSHLRWDRGGSPLHF. The V gene is TRBV27, the J gene TRBJ1-6; 11 bases are shared with TRBD1. Per germline, CDR1 MNHEY and CDR2 SMNVEV (reference sequence). The CDR3 is 17 amino acids. The V and J ends lost 5 bases and 9 bases, in that order; junction bases with no gene match: 12.

The chain combines TRBV19 with TRBJ1-5, with TRBD1 matching over 10 bases. From germline, CDR1 is LNHDA and CDR2 SQIVND (reference sequence). CDR3 length: 12 residues. V gave up 3 bases and J gave up 16 bases; unmatched junction bases: 6. CDR3 in DNA: TGTGCCAGTAGTATCGGACAGGGGGATCTACATTTT. It encodes CASSIGQGDLHF.

This sequence joins TRBV27 and TRBJ2-3, with a possible D match to TRBD2 (5 bases). Germline V gives CDR1 MNHEY, CDR2 SMNVEV (reference sequence). The CDR3 sequence is 15 residues long. V lost 6 bases, J lost 10 bases, and 23 bases lay in between. CDR3 sequence: CASSPPSPSWLAQYF. CDR3 DNA: TGTGCCAGCAGCCCCCCTAGCCCGTCCTGGCTGGCGCAGTATTTT.

This clone came up once. The chain couples TRBV5-1 to TRBJ1-1; D perhaps matches TRBD1 (6 bases). The CDR3 covers 13 residues. Trimming shortened V by 1 base and J by 8 bases, and 12 bases separated the two germline ends. The germline gives CDR1 SGHRS, CDR2 YFSETQ. CDR3 sequence reads: CASSLKGGGEAFF. As DNA, the CDR3 is TGCGCCAGCAGCTTGAAAGGGGGTGGGGAAGCTTTCTTT.

The rearrangement links TRBV29-1 to TRBJ1-1; no reliable D call. The germline V and J ends were trimmed by 5 bases and 3 bases, with 10 bases remaining between them. Germline V gives CDR1 SQVTM, CDR2 ANQGSEA. This CDR3 contains 12 residues. The CDR3 protein is CSVFDGDTEAFF. The CDR3 DNA reads as TGCAGCGTTTTTGACGGGGACACTGAAGCTTTCTTT. Full variable domain (rest looked up from reference TRBV29-1 and TRBJ1-1): SAVISQKPSRDICQRGTSLTIQCQVDSQVTMMFWYRQQPGQSLTLIATANQGSEATYESGFVIDKFPISRPNLTFSTLTVSNMSPEDSSIYLCSVFDGDTEAFFGQGTRLTVV.

CDR3 sequence reads: CASRFLDRVRSPLHF. The CDR3 DNA reads as TGTGCCAGCAGATTCTTGGACAGGGTTCGTTCACCCCTCCACTTT. This chain links TRBV6-5 with TRBJ1-6; 8 bases match TRBD1. The CDR3 is made up of 15 amino acids. CDR1 MNHEY and CDR2 SVGAGI come from the germline V gene. V lost 6 bases and J lost 9; bases outside the gene matches: 10.

The CDR3 spells CASSLEGVGHYGYTF. DNA of the CDR3: TGTGCCAGCAGCTTGGAGGGGGTGGGGCACTATGGCTACACCTTC. The chain is built from TRBV5-4 and TRBJ1-2, with D possibly being TRBD1 (6 bases). V gave up 0 bases and J gave up 3 bases, with 12 bases separating them. The CDR3 consists of 15 residues. The germline V gene encodes CDR1 SGHNT and CDR2 YYREEE (reference sequence).

This clone was found a few times. The chain links TRBV5-4 to TRBJ1-6, with no clear D. V lost 3 bases, J lost 8 bases, and 12 bases lay in between. Germline V lookup: CDR1 SGHNT, CDR2 YYREEE (reference sequence). This CDR3 spans 14 amino acids. The CDR3 reads CASSSRHLDSPLHF. In nucleotides, the CDR3 is TGTGCCAGCAGCTCAAGACACTTGGATTCACCCCTCCACTTT.

This chain links TRBV19 with TRBJ1-5; a weak D match, TRBD1 (5 bases). Germline CDR1 LNHDA, CDR2 SQIVND (reference sequence). V gave up 5 bases and J gave up 0 bases, with 11 bases separating them. The CDR3 has 15 amino acids. The CDR3 loop reads CASSLGGDSNQPQHF. The CDR3 DNA is TGTGCCAGTAGTTTGGGGGGGGATAGCAATCAGCCCCAGCATTTT.

By its share, this clone is medium-sized (0.01 to 0.1%). The chain employs TRBV10-2 and TRBJ1-4, with no clear D. Trimming left V 8 bases short and J 8 bases short, with 12 bases between. CDR1 is WSHSY and CDR2 is SAAADI in the germline V gene. The CDR3 sequence is 12 residues long. The CDR3 reads CASARLGEKLFF. The CDR3 DNA reads as TGCGCCAGCGCAAGACTCGGGGAAAAACTGTTTTTT.

The V and J genes are TRBV7-9 and TRBJ2-7; perhaps D is TRBD1 or TRBD2 (6 bases each). Germline values: CDR1 SEHNR, CDR2 FQNEAQ (reference sequence). The CDR3 is made up of 12 amino acids. V was pared by 5 bases and J by 5 bases, with 10 bases between. The CDR3 bases are TGTGCCAGCAGCGCGGAGGGGGACGAGCAGTACTTC. This codes for CASSAEGDEQYF.

The chain joins TRBV27 to TRBJ2-7; 9 bases match TRBD1. The CDR3 sequence is 15 residues long. Germline CDR1 and CDR2: MNHEY and SMNVEV (reference sequence). The trim removed 4 bases at V and 5 bases at J, leaving 9 bases unmatched. CDR3 sequence reads: CASSWGTGRLDEQYF. CDR3 sequence (DNA): TGTGCCAGCAGTTGGGGGACAGGGCGTCTAGACGAGCAGTACTTC.

The sample holds a few counts of this clone. This rearrangement joins TRBV2 to TRBJ1-4, with D perhaps TRBD1 (5 bases). Deletions cut 10 bases from V and 6 bases from J, with 12 bases between. Per the germline V gene, CDR1 is SNHLY and CDR2 is FYNNEI. The CDR3 is made up of 12 amino acids. CDR3 DNA: TGTGCCATCAGCCGAGGGGATGAAAAACTGTTTTTT. Protein: CAISRGDEKLFF. Together with reference TRBV2 and TRBJ1-4, the CDR3 gives the full variable domain: EPEVTQTPSHQVTQMGQEVILRCVPISNHLYFYWYRQILGQKVEFLVSFYNNEISEKSEIFDDQFSVERPDGSNFTLKIRSTKLEDSAMYFCAISRGDEKLFFGSGTQLSVL.

This clone has just one count. A junction boundary mismatches the germline segment, possibly from a read error. This chain joins TRBV28 and TRBJ1-1, with D hard to call. The CDR3 contains 13 residues. Germline loops: CDR1 MDHEN, CDR2 SYDVKM. The CDR3 sequence is CASSWLENTGAFF. CDR3 sequence (DNA): TGTGCCAGCAGTTGGTTAGAGAACACTGGAGCTTTCTTT.

The chain recombines TRBV27 with TRBJ1-3, with TRBD1 identical over 8 bases. Germline lookup yields CDR1 MNHEY and CDR2 SMNVEV (reference sequence). J lost 2 bases, V lost 10 bases, and 10 bases had no gene match. The CDR3 covers 15 residues. The CDR3 nucleotides read TGTGCCATAACGGGGACAGGAGCCACTGGAAACACCATATATTTT. Its protein product is CAITGTGATGNTIYF.

This chain joins TRBV11-2 and TRBJ1-3; no clear D. Germline lookup yields CDR1 SGHAT and CDR2 FQNNGV. V lost 6 bases and J lost 0, with 9 bases in between. The CDR3 is 14 residues long. The CDR3 nucleotides read TGTGCCAGCAGTTCCAGACTCTCTGGAAACACCATATATTTT. This sequence encodes CASSSRLSGNTIYF.

V and J are TRBV20-1 and TRBJ1-2, with no clear D. Germline CDR1 DFQATT, CDR2 SNEGSKA (reference sequence). There are 11 residues in the CDR3. V lost 4 bases, J lost 7 bases, and 10 bases lay in between. CDR3 DNA sequence: TGCAGTGCTAATTCAGGCGGTGGCTACACCTTC. It translates to CSANSGGGYTF.

V is TRBV7-8 and J is TRBJ2-1, with 8 bases fitting TRBD2. The CDR3 consists of 13 residues. Germline V gene lookup returns CDR1 SGHVS and CDR2 FQNEAQ. V lost 5 bases to trimming and J lost 6 bases; unmatched junction nucleotides: 3. DNA of the CDR3: TGTGCCAGCAGCACAGGACTAGCCAATGAGCAGTTCTTC. Its translation is CASSTGLANEQFF. Filled out from reference TRBV7-8 and TRBJ2-1, the complete variable domain reads GAGVSQSPRYKVAKRGQDVALRCDPISGHVSLFWYQQALGQGPEFLTYFQNEAQLDKSGLPSDRFFAERPEGSVSTLKIQRTQQEDSAVYLCASSTGLANEQFFGPGTRLTVL.

The chain joins TRBV5-4 to TRBJ1-2; TRBD1 is a possible D gene (5 bases). Germline values: CDR1 SGHNT, CDR2 YYREEE (reference sequence). V lost 0 bases and J lost 2, with 8 bases in between. CDR3 size: 14 residues. The CDR3 loop is CASSLARVNYGYTF. CDR3 bases: TGTGCCAGCAGCTTGGCCAGGGTGAACTATGGCTACACCTTC.

The chain combines TRBV30 with TRBJ1-2; perhaps TRBD1 as D (6 bases). V was clipped by 5 bases and J by 6 bases, with 16 bases between them. In germline, CDR1 is GTSNPN, CDR2 SVGIG (reference sequence). The CDR3 is 13 residues long. For the CDR3, the DNA is TGTGCCTGGGTGGGCAGGGGATTTAATGGCTACACCTTC. Amino acids: CAWVGRGFNGYTF.

In its sample, this clone was seen once. This chain connects TRBV6-5 to TRBJ1-1; D unresolved. The V gene lost 0 bases and the J gene lost 4 bases, with 9 bases spanning the gap. The V gene's germline CDR1 is MNHEY and CDR2 SVGAGI. The CDR3 length is 14 residues. CDR3 loop: CASSYSGAFTEAFF. CDR3 sequence (DNA): TGTGCCAGCAGTTACTCGGGCGCATTCACTGAAGCTTTCTTT.